This T cell receptor (beta chain) stems from a study of cytomegalovirus exposure and HLA in healthy donors. Notes on the study in general: Rarity marked most TCR sequences, yet some public TCRs occurred in many donors. Cytomegalovirus-associated TCR beta chains were listed, numbering around 150. Links to common viral pathogens appeared, in a later analysis, for several of the most significant clusters. A later analysis showed that HLA-associated TCR beta chains had undergone more clonal expansion than equally common others.

To note about this clone: Its antigen is not known. Other DNA sequences in the sample encode the same CDR3.

PCR amplification relied on 60 Vbeta primers (plus 13 Jbeta primers). The data were produced by immunoSEQ multiplex PCR, yet TCRdb's version contains in-frame clones alone and is incomplete. Of more than 130,000 clones detected, 60% to 85% appear once; the ten largest clones hold 2.8%. This clonotype was obtained from a male donor in good health and CMV-seronegative. Input material: PBMCs.

CDR3 nucleotides: TGCGCCAGCAGCCCCCTAGGAGGCTCTGGAAACACCATATATTTT. Translating gives CASSPLGGSGNTIYF. This chain joins TRBV5-1 and TRBJ1-3; D gene ambiguous. The ends were cut back, 4 bases at V and 0 bases at J, with 11 bases in the middle. CDR3 length: 15 residues. The germline gives CDR1 SGHRS, CDR2 YFSETQ.